The present entry profiles one T cell receptor beta chain with its context. The record originates from a study of T cell changes during pregnancy in multiple sclerosis. TCRdb's table, derived via immunoSEQ multiplex PCR, lists solely in-frame clones and lacks some. This sample yields approximately 54,000 clones, of which more than 85% are seen a single time; 1.2% belongs to the top ten. The germline CDR1 and CDR2 sequences are KGHSH and LQKENI. This CDR3 comprises 14 residues. The V end was cut by 2 bases, the J end by 2 bases, with 9 bases between. This TCR came from a female donor in good health, enrolled as a control in a pregnancy study. The V call is TRBV18, the J call TRBJ1-1; possible D gene TRBD1, 5 bases. This sample comprised peripheral blood, obtained after pregnancy. In DNA, the CDR3 is TGTGCCAGCTCACCAGGGGGGGGAAACACTGAAGCTTTCTTT. Protein sequence: CASSPGGGNTEAFF. The whole variable domain, remainder taken from reference TRBV18 and TRBJ1-1, is NAGVMQNPRHLVRRRGQEARLRCSPMKGHSHVYWYRQLPEEGLKFMVYLQKENIIDESGMPKERFSAEFPKEGPSILRIQQVVRGDSAAYFCASSPGGGNTEAFFGQGTRLTVV.